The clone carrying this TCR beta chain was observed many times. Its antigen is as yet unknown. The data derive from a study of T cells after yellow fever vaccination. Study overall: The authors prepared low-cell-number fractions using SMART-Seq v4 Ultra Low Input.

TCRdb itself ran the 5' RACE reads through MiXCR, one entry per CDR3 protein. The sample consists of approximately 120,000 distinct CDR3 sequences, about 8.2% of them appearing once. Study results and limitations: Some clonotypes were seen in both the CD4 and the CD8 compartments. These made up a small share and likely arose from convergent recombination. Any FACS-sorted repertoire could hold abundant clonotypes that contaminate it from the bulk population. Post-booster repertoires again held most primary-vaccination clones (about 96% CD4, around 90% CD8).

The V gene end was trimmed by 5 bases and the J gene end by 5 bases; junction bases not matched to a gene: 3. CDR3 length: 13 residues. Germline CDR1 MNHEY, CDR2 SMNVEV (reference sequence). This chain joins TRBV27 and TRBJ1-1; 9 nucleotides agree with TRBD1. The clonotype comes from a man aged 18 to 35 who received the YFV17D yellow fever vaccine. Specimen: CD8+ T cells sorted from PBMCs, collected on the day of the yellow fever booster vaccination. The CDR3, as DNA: TGTGCCAGCAGTATTGACAGGGGGACTGAAGCTTTCTTT. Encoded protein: CASSIDRGTEAFF.